A single sample is the source of the 13 T cell receptor beta chains below, sequenced in a study of shared clonotypes between healthy human individuals. This table comes from immunoSEQ multiplex PCR, and its TCRdb copy is limited to in-frame clones, with some not included. The table shows around 2,000,000 clones, with 90% to 95% occurring only once. The sequenced sample was naive CD4+ T cells sorted from blood. Sample subset: CD45RA+ positively selected. These receptors were obtained from a man younger than 35 in good health.

This CDR3 is CASTQGLSYNEQFF. In DNA form, the CDR3 reads TGTGCCAGCACCCAGGGGCTCTCCTACAATGAGCAGTTCTTC. The J gene is TRBJ2-1, the V gene TRBV7-2, with a weak D call TRBD1 (6 bases). The CDR3 loop spans 14 amino acids. The germline gives CDR1 SGHTA, CDR2 FQGNSA. The V gene lost 7 bases and the J gene lost 0 bases, with 10 bases spanning the gap.

Here the CDR3 reads CASSPQDRGRGTDTQYF. The DNA of the CDR3 is TGTGCCAGCAGCCCCCAGGACAGGGGTAGAGGCACAGATACGCAGTATTTT. V gene TRBV11-3 combines with J gene TRBJ2-3, with TRBD1 matching over 9 bases. CDR1 SGHNT and CDR2 YENEEA come from the germline V gene. With 5 bases clipped from V and 1 base from J, the junction kept 10 bases outside the gene matches. The CDR3 spans 17 residues. The full variable domain, in which reference TRBV11-3 and TRBJ2-3 provide the parts outside the CDR3, is EAGVVQSPRYKIIEKKQPVAFWCNPISGHNTLYWYLQNLGQGPELLIRYENEEAVDDSQLPKDRFSAERLKGVDSTLKIQPAELGDSAVYLCASSPQDRGRGTDTQYFGPGTRLTVL.

The chain combines TRBV7-9 with TRBJ1-5; D gene uncertain. Trimming cost V 2 bases and J 6 bases, with 11 bases left between them. This CDR3 comprises 14 residues. Germline V CDR1 and CDR2: SEHNR, FQNEAQ (reference sequence). CDR3 loop: CASSLSEWGQPQHF. CDR3 DNA sequence: TGTGCCAGCAGCTTAAGCGAGTGGGGTCAGCCCCAGCATTTT. The whole variable domain, remainder taken from reference TRBV7-9 and TRBJ1-5, is DTGVSQNPRHKITKRGQNVTFRCDPISEHNRLYWYRQTLGQGPEFLTYFQNEAQLEKSRLLSDRFSAERPKGSFSTLEIQRTEQGDSAMYLCASSLSEWGQPQHFGDGTRLSIL.

The genes are TRBV4-3 and TRBJ2-2; no firm D call. The germline CDR1 and CDR2 sequences are LGHNA and YSLEER. The CDR3 extends over 14 amino acids. Trimming left V 0 bases short and J 6 bases short, with 8 bases between. The CDR3 protein is CASSQDYGPGELFF. The CDR3 nucleotides are TGCGCCAGCAGCCAAGATTACGGTCCCGGGGAGCTGTTTTTT.

The chain is built from TRBV11-1 and TRBJ2-5; maybe TRBD1 (6 bases). The CDR3 spans 14 residues. V dropped 5 bases and J dropped 5 bases, with 15 bases sitting between them. In germline, CDR1 is SGHAT, CDR2 FQDESV (reference sequence). The CDR3 reads CASSAGLGQETQYF. The CDR3 DNA reads TGTGCCAGCAGCGCCGGACTTGGACAGGAGACCCAGTACTTC.

This clone was observed a single time. The chain recombines TRBV7-8 with TRBJ2-3; 7 bases agree with TRBD1. From germline, CDR1 is SGHVS and CDR2 FQNEAQ. Germline trimming cut 6 bases from V and 2 bases from J; bases unmatched to any gene: 8. The CDR3 is 15 amino acids. In DNA, the CDR3 is TGTGCCAGCAGTAACCGGGACAGAACCACAGATACGCAGTATTTT. Its protein product is CASSNRDRTTDTQYF. The full variable domain, rest sourced from reference TRBV7-8 and TRBJ2-3, is GAGVSQSPRYKVAKRGQDVALRCDPISGHVSLFWYQQALGQGPEFLTYFQNEAQLDKSGLPSDRFFAERPEGSVSTLKIQRTQQEDSAVYLCASSNRDRTTDTQYFGPGTRLTVL.

The CDR3 sequence: CASLEGNEQFF. The CDR3 nucleotides are TGTGCCAGCCTCGAGGGCAATGAGCAGTTCTTC. This chain connects TRBV6-5 to TRBJ2-1; tentatively, D is TRBD2 (5 bases). Germline CDR1 reads MNHEY; CDR2 reads SVGAGI. Deletions cut 8 bases from V and 6 bases from J, with 8 bases between. CDR3 length: 11 residues.

The chain links TRBV29-1 to TRBJ2-7, with 7 positions matching TRBD1. This CDR3 has 13 amino acids. Germline V gene data show CDR1 as SQVTM and CDR2 as ANQGSEA. With V trimmed by 4 bases and J by 2 bases, 5 bases remained unmatched. The CDR3 bases are TGCAGCGTTGCTCCAACAGGGGCCTACGAGCAGTACTTC. This encodes CSVAPTGAYEQYF.

V usage is TRBV30 and J usage is TRBJ2-7, with D perhaps matching TRBD2 (5 bases). This CDR3 has 16 amino acids. The germline V gene has CDR1 GTSNPN and CDR2 SVGIG (reference sequence). V gave up 5 bases and J gave up 4 bases, with 24 bases separating them. CDR3 region: CAWPPEVSRGSYEQYF. The CDR3 DNA follows: TGTGCCTGGCCGCCCGAGGTAAGTCGAGGGTCTTACGAGCAGTACTTC.

The chain combines TRBV7-6 with TRBJ1-2; D is possibly TRBD1 (6 bases). V was pared by 6 bases and J by 0 bases, with 11 bases between. The germline CDR1 and CDR2 sequences are SGHVS and FNYEAQ. The CDR3 runs 14 residues. The chain's CDR3 is CASSPRTANYGYTF. CDR3 bases: TGTGCCAGCAGTCCAAGGACAGCTAACTATGGCTACACCTTC.

The V and J genes are TRBV6-5 and TRBJ2-4; 8 bases match TRBD2. This CDR3 contains 14 residues. The ends lost 4 bases at V and 8 bases at J; junction bases unmatched: 7. CDR1 is MNHEY and CDR2 is SVGAGI in the germline V gene. CDR3 residues: CASSSGLGGDIQYF. Written as DNA, the CDR3 is TGTGCCAGCAGTTCGGGACTAGGAGGGGACATTCAGTACTTC.

In the case of this clone: Other nucleotide sequences from this sample produce the same CDR3. As DNA, the CDR3 is TGTGCCAGCAGCGTAGATCCAGGGGGGACTGAAGCTTTCTTT. It translates to CASSVDPGGTEAFF. This chain links TRBV9 with TRBJ1-1; 7 positions agree with TRBD1. This CDR3 spans 14 amino acids. CDR1 and CDR2 from the germline V gene are SGDLS and YYNGEE. The V gene end was trimmed by 0 bases and the J gene end by 5 bases; junction bases not matched to a gene: 4.

On this clone itself: This CDR3 is also generated by other DNA sequences in the sample. The chain recombines TRBV7-2 with TRBJ2-1; TRBD2 might be the D (6 bases). The CDR3 length is 15 residues. The germline V gene encodes CDR1 SGHTA and CDR2 FQGNSA. With 2 bases removed from V and 0 bases from J, the gap between germline ends came to 8 bases. CDR3 DNA: TGTGCCAGCAGCTTATCCGGGAGCTCCTACAATGAGCAGTTCTTC. This codes for CASSLSGSSYNEQFF.